This TCR beta chain derives from a study of T-cell memory formation after mild COVID-19. TCRdb processed the 5' RACE reads anew with MiXCR; each CDR3 protein has one entry. There are 11,000 to 15,000 distinct CDR3 sequences in the sample; roughly a fifth occur only once, and approximately 49% lies in the top ten. This clonotype came up many times. The CDR3 length is 14 residues. Germline CDR1 and CDR2: MDHEN and SYDVKM. The germline V and J ends were trimmed by 2 bases and 3 bases, with 11 bases remaining between them. Sequenced input: PBMCs or a T cell subset sorted from them (not recorded which). This chain joins TRBV28 and TRBJ2-7; D gene uncertain. The TCR comes from an adult woman who had mild COVID-19 (a few samples of this study predate the infection). Cell type and time point are not known. CDR3 coding DNA: TGTGCCAGCAGTTTACGCCGCCCGGGCTACGAGCAGTACTTC. It is translated as CASSLRRPGYEQYF.